This TCR beta chain was sequenced for a study of blood T cell repertoires in COVID-19. For the study at large: From the United States, Italy and Spain came samples of acute and convalescent COVID-19. T cells, B-cell-depleted T cells, or PBMCs supplied cDNA or gDNA.

Per the original data handling: Estimated nucleated cell counts came from reference gene primer amplification. Generated by immunoSEQ multiplex PCR, the TCRdb table keeps only in-frame clones and is missing some. V and J calls and clone size are given by that table; D and trimming were obtained from the DNA. This table has 25,000 to 35,000 clones, roughly nine tenths appearing once. The trim removed 5 bases at V and 2 bases at J, leaving 6 bases unmatched. Germline lookup yields CDR1 SGHDT and CDR2 YYEEEE. This CDR3 contains 15 residues. Input material: peripheral blood. The clonotype comes from a man between 65 and 85 years old with active or convalescent COVID-19. The chain employs TRBV5-6 and TRBJ2-1; 8 bases are a match to TRBD2. Written as DNA, the CDR3 is TGTGCCAGCAGTCCGGGACTAGACACCTACAATGAGCAGTTCTTC. Translated: CASSPGLDTYNEQFF.